The 10 T cell receptor beta chains below were found in one sample sequenced in a study of blood T cell repertoires in COVID-19 (dated by TCRdb to about 2020). Libraries were built with the immunoSEQ multiplex PCR assay. TCRdb carries this immuneACCESS record with in-frame sequences only. Its versions omit some clonotypes, under half of them owing to an unresolved V gene in the studies checked, with the rest unexplained. For this sample there are approximately 35,000 clones; around 84% appear just once. Together, the top ten hold approximately 36% of the sample. The sequenced material came from peripheral blood. These TCRs come from a man at least 80 years old with acute or convalescent COVID-19.

The chain recombines TRBV7-8 with TRBJ2-1, with TRBD2 matching over 11 bases. After removal of 5 bases from V and 0 bases from J, the junction contained 9 bases not matched to a gene. The CDR3 is made up of 18 amino acids. Germline CDR1 SGHVS, CDR2 FQNEAQ. CDR3 bases: TGTGCCAGCAGCGGCCGTAGCGGGGGGGGGAGCTCCTACAATGAGCAGTTCTTC. Residues: CASSGRSGGGSSYNEQFF.

This chain uses TRBV18 with TRBJ2-5; D possibly corresponds to TRBD2 (6 bases). The CDR3 runs to 13 residues. The V gene lost 3 bases and the J gene lost 1 base, with 6 bases spanning the gap. Germline V gives CDR1 KGHSH, CDR2 LQKENI. CDR3 protein: CASSPGGQETQYF. CDR3 DNA: TGTGCCAGCTCACCGGGGGGCCAAGAGACCCAGTACTTC.

V and J are TRBV27 and TRBJ2-3; 8 bases are shared with TRBD2. CDR1 MNHEY and CDR2 SMNVEV come from the germline V gene (reference sequence). V dropped 2 bases and J dropped 1; count of bases not matched to a gene: 5. The CDR3 runs 16 residues. The chain's CDR3 is CASSLGRGGGTDTQYF. The CDR3 coding sequence is TGTGCCAGCAGTTTAGGACGGGGGGGCGGCACAGATACGCAGTATTTT.

The CDR3 loop reads CASSLDRGASYGYTF. The DNA of the CDR3 is TGTGCCAGCAGTTTGGACAGGGGAGCGAGCTATGGCTACACCTTC. The V call is TRBV2, the J call TRBJ1-2, with 9 nucleotides matching TRBD1. J lost 4 bases, V lost 5 bases, and 8 bases had no gene match. There are 15 residues in the CDR3. CDR1 and CDR2 (germline): SNHLY, FYNNEI.

The rearrangement joins TRBV5-5 to TRBJ2-3; D is uncertain. The CDR3 contains 14 residues. Trimming pared 0 bases from V and 2 bases from J, leaving 7 bases between. Looked up from germline, CDR1 is SGHKS and CDR2 is YYEKEE (reference sequence). CDR3 DNA: TGTGCCAGCAGCTTGGAACAGTTCACAGATACGCAGTATTTT. Its translation: CASSLEQFTDTQYF.

This chain uses TRBV3-1 (or the pseudogene TRBV3-2) with TRBJ1-5; D not resolved. Trimming left V 1 base short and J 5 bases short, with 9 bases between. Looked up from germline, CDR1 is LGHDT and CDR2 is YNNKEL (reference sequence). CDR3 size: 14 residues. The CDR3 nucleotides are TGTGCCAGCAGCCAAGGCCCCCAGGATCAGCCCCAGCATTTT. This codes for CASSQGPQDQPQHF.

V gene TRBV7-9 combines with J gene TRBJ1-4; D gene unclear. The CDR3 runs 16 residues. The V gene lost 5 bases and the J gene lost 0 bases, with 13 bases spanning the gap. Per germline, CDR1 SEHNR and CDR2 FQNEAQ (reference sequence). The DNA of the CDR3 is TGTGCCAGCAGCCCAAACCCGAGGACAACTAATGAAAAACTGTTTTTT. Its translation: CASSPNPRTTNEKLFF.

This clone was seen just once. V and J are TRBV3-1 (or the pseudogene TRBV3-2) and TRBJ1-3; TRBD1 aligns across 11 bases. CDR1 LGHDT and CDR2 YNNKEL come from the germline V gene (reference sequence). The CDR3 length is 15 residues. Losses at the gene ends were 6 bases for V and 3 bases for J; bases not matched to a gene: 4. In nucleotides, the CDR3 is TGTGCCAGCAGGCGGACAGGGGGCTATGGAAACACCATATATTTT. The encoded protein is CASRRTGGYGNTIYF.

The V and J genes are TRBV7-2 and TRBJ2-1; 11 bases agree with TRBD2. CDR1 and CDR2 from the germline V gene are SGHTA and FQGNSA. V trimming: 5 bases; J trimming: 0 bases; junction bases outside the gene matches: 12. This CDR3 contains 19 residues. The CDR3 is CASSVVRLAGGFSYNEQFF. The CDR3 coding sequence is TGTGCCAGCAGCGTCGTGCGGCTAGCGGGGGGTTTCTCCTACAATGAGCAGTTCTTC.

This clone appeared many times. The CDR3 protein is CAWRDSQLSPLHF. In DNA, the CDR3 is TGTGCCTGGAGGGACTCCCAGTTATCACCCCTCCACTTT. The chain combines TRBV30 with TRBJ1-6, with D hard to call. The CDR3 contains 13 residues. Germline assignment: CDR1 GTSNPN and CDR2 SVGIG (reference sequence). The V end lost 3 bases, the J end lost 10 bases, and 13 bases lay between the germline ends.